A selection of T cell receptor beta chains follows, all from one sample in a study of OX40 agonist ivuxolimab in advanced cancers. TCRdb's copy holds only in-frame clones and misses some; the assay was immunoSEQ multiplex PCR. The data show 50,000 to 60,000 clones, with 86% seen just once and approximately 7% held by the top ten. The sequencing used CD4+ or CD8+ T cells sorted from blood, collected in a trial of the OX40 agonist ivuxolimab. These receptors were taken from an adult with an advanced solid tumor such as melanoma, head and neck, liver or kidney cancer. Both conserved end residues are part of each CDR3. The D gene is left open where the match is weak. Only some rows state a clone size, as once, few, many or a class for expanded clones.

CDR3aa: CAWSNRAEAFF; CDR3nt: TGTGCCTGGAGTAATCGGGCTGAAGCTTTCTTT; v_gene: TRBV30; len: 11; abundance: NA; j_gene: TRBJ1-1; d_gene: NA
CDR3aa: CASSTTRPGLAVLGSYEQYF; CDR3nt: TGTGCCAGTAGTACTACACGACCGGGACTAGCGGTGCTCGGCTCCTACGAGCAGTACTTC; v_gene: TRBV19; len: 20; abundance: once; j_gene: TRBJ2-7; d_gene: TRBD2
CDR3aa: CASRVTRENSPLHF; CDR3nt: TGTGCCAGCAGGGTCACAAGGGAAAATTCACCCCTCCACTTT; v_gene: TRBV2; len: 14; abundance: NA; j_gene: TRBJ1-6; d_gene: NA
CDR3aa: CASSEPGGSSYNEQFF; CDR3nt: TGTGCCAGCAGTGAACCGGGGGGTAGCTCCTACAATGAGCAGTTCTTC; v_gene: TRBV6-1; len: 16; abundance: few; j_gene: TRBJ2-1; d_gene: TRBD2
CDR3aa: CASSESNTPAGTDTQYF; CDR3nt: TGTGCCAGCAGTGAATCGAACACCCCGGCGGGCACAGATACGCAGTATTTT; v_gene: TRBV25-1; len: 17; abundance: NA; j_gene: TRBJ2-3; d_gene: NA
CDR3aa: CASSEGRDTEAFF; CDR3nt: TGTGCCAGCAGTGAAGGCAGGGACACTGAAGCTTTCTTT; v_gene: TRBV6-1; len: 13; abundance: NA; j_gene: TRBJ1-1; d_gene: NA
CDR3aa: CASSGSSGGGDTQYF; CDR3nt: TGTGCCAGCAGTGGCTCTAGCGGGGGGGGAGATACGCAGTATTTT; v_gene: TRBV25-1; len: 15; abundance: NA; j_gene: TRBJ2-3; d_gene: TRBD2
CDR3aa: CASSFDRSEKLFF; CDR3nt: TGTGCCAGCAGCTTCGACAGGAGCGAAAAACTGTTTTTT; v_gene: TRBV5-8; len: 13; abundance: NA; j_gene: TRBJ1-4; d_gene: NA
CDR3aa: CASRWNYGYTF; CDR3nt: TGTGCCAGCCGGTGGAACTATGGCTACACCTTC; v_gene: TRBV6-5; len: 11; abundance: few; j_gene: TRBJ1-2; d_gene: NA
CDR3aa: CASSKDQRAMGYTF; CDR3nt: TGTGCCAGCAGCAAGGACCAAAGGGCCATGGGCTACACCTTC; v_gene: TRBV5-6; len: 14; abundance: NA; j_gene: TRBJ1-2; d_gene: NA
CDR3aa: CASSAHITPGIGYGYTF; CDR3nt: TGTGCCAGCAGCGCACATATTACTCCAGGGATTGGATATGGCTACACCTTC; v_gene: TRBV9; len: 17; abundance: once; j_gene: TRBJ1-2; d_gene: NA
CDR3aa: CASSLGQGRGKLFF; CDR3nt: TGTGCCAGCAGCTTAGGACAGGGTCGGGGAAAACTGTTTTTT; v_gene: TRBV7-9; len: 14; abundance: NA; j_gene: TRBJ1-4; d_gene: TRBD1
CDR3aa: CASSHSLGGLETQYF; CDR3nt: TGTGCCAGCAGCCATAGCCTCGGGGGCCTTGAGACCCAGTACTTC; v_gene: TRBV4-2; len: 15; abundance: NA; j_gene: TRBJ2-5; d_gene: NA
CDR3aa: CASSSAGTGGAGYGYTF; CDR3nt: TGTGCCAGCAGTTCCGCCGGGACAGGGGGCGCCGGGTATGGCTACACCTTC; v_gene: TRBV28; len: 17; abundance: NA; j_gene: TRBJ1-2; d_gene: TRBD1
CDR3aa: CASSVATGETQYF; CDR3nt: TGTGCCAGCAGCGTAGCTACGGGGGAGACCCAGTACTTC; v_gene: TRBV9; len: 13; abundance: NA; j_gene: TRBJ2-5; d_gene: NA
CDR3aa: CSVVGQGVRSNTEAFF; CDR3nt: TGCAGCGTTGTGGGGCAGGGGGTTCGTTCCAACACTGAAGCTTTCTTT; v_gene: TRBV29-1; len: 16; abundance: once; j_gene: TRBJ1-1; d_gene: TRBD1
CDR3aa: CSVEQSAGEKLFF; CDR3nt: TGCAGCGTTGAACAATCAGCGGGTGAAAAACTGTTTTTT; v_gene: TRBV29-1; len: 13; abundance: NA; j_gene: TRBJ1-4; d_gene: NA
CDR3aa: CASSLEGGVGEQYF; CDR3nt: TGTGCCAGCAGCTTAGAGGGGGGCGTGGGCGAGCAGTACTTC; v_gene: TRBV7-9; len: 14; abundance: NA; j_gene: TRBJ2-7; d_gene: NA
CDR3aa: CASSPGTEQETQYF; CDR3nt: TGCGCCAGCAGCCCCGGGACGGAACAAGAGACCCAGTACTTC; v_gene: TRBV5-1; len: 14; abundance: NA; j_gene: TRBJ2-5; d_gene: NA
CDR3aa: CASSLKETQYF; CDR3nt: TGTGCCAGCAGTTTAAAAGAGACCCAGTACTTC; v_gene: TRBV5-6; len: 11; abundance: NA; j_gene: TRBJ2-5; d_gene: NA